The subject of this entry is one T cell receptor (beta chain). The record originates from a study of ipilimumab plus nivolumab after autologous stem cell transplantation. Germline CDR1 and CDR2: LGHNA and YNFKEQ. V lost 5 bases, J lost 3 bases, and 13 bases stayed unmatched. This CDR3 comprises 17 residues. Profiling relied on immunoSEQ multiplex PCR, and the TCRdb table lists in-frame clones only, not all of them. The sample has tens of thousands of clones; about 83% are singletons. This TCR was sampled from a male donor with diffuse large B-cell lymphoma. The V call is TRBV4-2, the J call TRBJ2-3, with 8 bases aligning to TRBD2. The sample consisted of PBMCs, taken in a trial of ipilimumab plus nivolumab as post-transplant consolidation. As DNA, the CDR3 is TGTGCCAGCAGCTTTGGGAGGCAGCGGGGGACGACAGATACGCAGTATTTT. This gives the protein CASSFGRQRGTTDTQYF.